The next 20 T cell receptor beta chains were all read from a single sample in a study of radiotherapy plus CTLA-4 blockade in lung cancer. Some clones are missing from TCRdb's copy, which holds only in-frame ones; the method was immunoSEQ multiplex PCR. The sample yields 120,000 or so clones, about 77% seen once. The sample consisted of peripheral blood, taken from a patient treated with radiotherapy plus ipilimumab. The source is a human donor with non-small cell lung cancer who had a partial response to radiotherapy plus ipilimumab.

The rearrangement uses TRBV10-2 and TRBJ1-1; possible D gene TRBD1, 5 bases. Germline CDR1 WSHSY, CDR2 SAAADI. V was cut by 2 bases and J by 5 bases, with 12 bases left in between. The CDR3 length is 14 residues. CDR3 protein: CASSEGGRATEAFF. CDR3 nucleotides: TGCGCCAGCAGTGAGGGTGGCAGGGCGACTGAAGCTTTCTTT.

This clone showed up just once. The chain is built from TRBV28 and TRBJ1-1; 9 bases are shared with TRBD1. The germline V gene has CDR1 MDHEN and CDR2 SYDVKM. V was clipped by 5 bases and J by 7 bases; unmatched bases: 14. The CDR3 has 16 residues. CDR3 amino acids: CASSLARKTGGVEAFF. The CDR3 coding sequence is TGTGCCAGCAGTCTCGCCCGGAAGACAGGGGGGGTTGAAGCTTTCTTT.

The chain recombines TRBV19 with TRBJ1-5, with 11 positions matching TRBD1. Germline CDR1 reads LNHDA; CDR2 reads SQIVND (reference sequence). The CDR3 runs to 17 residues. J was trimmed by 5 bases and V by 6 bases; bases with no gene match: 12. CDR3 region: CASRVLGQGAIYQPQHF. The CDR3 coding sequence is TGTGCCAGTAGGGTCCTTGGACAGGGGGCAATCTATCAGCCCCAGCATTTT.

J is TRBJ2-7 and V is TRBV4-3; the D gene is possibly TRBD2 (6 bases). The germline V gene encodes CDR1 LGHNA and CDR2 YSLEER. CDR3 length equals 13 residues. V was clipped by 1 base and J by 9 bases, with 13 bases between them. DNA of the CDR3: TGCGCCAGCAGCCAAGTACGGGGGAATGGGCAGTACGTC. Translation gives CASSQVRGNGQYV.

This clone was recorded once. This rearrangement joins TRBV27 to TRBJ2-1; the D is unclear. The CDR3 runs 15 residues. The germline V gene encodes CDR1 MNHEY and CDR2 SMNVEV (reference sequence). The V end was cut by 6 bases, the J end by 0 bases, with 12 bases between. The CDR3 bases are TGTGCCAGCAGCTACGCGGTGAGCTCCTACAATGAGCAGTTCTTC. Translation gives CASSYAVSSYNEQFF.

In its sample, this clone was seen once. V gene TRBV4-2 combines with J gene TRBJ1-4; TRBD1 aligns across 9 bases. After removal of 4 bases from V and 8 bases from J, the junction contained 11 bases not matched to a gene. There are 16 residues in the CDR3. From germline, CDR1 is LGHNA and CDR2 YNFKEQ. DNA of the CDR3: TGTGCCAGCAGCCTCCCCCGGACAGGGGCAGGGGAAAAACTGTTTTTT. As protein: CASSLPRTGAGEKLFF.

To note about this clone: Its ends do not fully match the called genes, so a read error is possible. This rearrangement joins TRBV7-2 to TRBJ2-1, with a weak D call TRBD1 (6 bases). Germline CDR1 SGHTA, CDR2 FQGNSA. The CDR3 has 12 amino acids. The CDR3 is CASSAITGIRLF. The CDR3 DNA follows: TGTGCCAGCAGCGCTATAACAGGGATCAGGCTCTTC.

The chain links TRBV27 to TRBJ1-2, with D perhaps matching TRBD1 (5 bases). Germline assignment: CDR1 MNHEY and CDR2 SMNVEV (reference sequence). CDR3 size: 13 residues. With 8 bases removed from V and 7 bases from J, the gap between germline ends came to 17 bases. The CDR3 DNA reads as TGTGCCAGCCGCGCCCAGGGATTGGGTGGCTACACCTTC. It is translated as CASRAQGLGGYTF.

The V and J genes are TRBV7-9 and TRBJ2-1, with no clear D. The germline CDR1 and CDR2 sequences are SEHNR and FQNEAQ (reference sequence). The CDR3 has 16 amino acids. The ends were cut back, 5 bases at V and 5 bases at J, with 19 bases in the middle. In DNA form, the CDR3 reads TGTGCCAGCAGCAAAGACACCAAATTGTGGAACAATGAGCAGTTCTTC. It codes for CASSKDTKLWNNEQFF.

This rearrangement joins TRBV10-3 to TRBJ2-2; perhaps TRBD2 as D (5 bases). The V end was cut by 6 bases, the J end by 5 bases, with 19 bases between. The CDR3 consists of 16 residues. Germline values: CDR1 ENHRY, CDR2 SYGVKD. CDR3 in amino acids: CAISPPRDRGTGELFF. In DNA, the CDR3 is TGTGCCATCAGCCCCCCCCGAGATCGGGGAACCGGGGAGCTGTTTTTT.

The chain employs TRBV7-9 and TRBJ1-4; D possibly corresponds to TRBD1 (5 bases). The CDR3 sequence is 16 residues long. Looked up from germline, CDR1 is SEHNR and CDR2 is FQNEAQ (reference sequence). V was trimmed by 5 bases and J by 5 bases, leaving 18 bases between them. The CDR3 here is CASSLPAGHRNEKLFF. The CDR3 DNA follows: TGTGCCAGCAGCCTCCCCGCAGGGCATAGGAATGAAAAACTGTTTTTT.

The genes are TRBV2 and TRBJ1-1, with 7 bases lining up with TRBD1. The germline CDR1 and CDR2 sequences are SNHLY and FYNNEI. This CDR3 comprises 13 residues. The V segment lost 7 bases and the J segment 3 bases; nucleotides outside the gene matches: 5. The CDR3 spells CASKAQGDTEAFF. In DNA form, the CDR3 reads TGTGCCAGCAAAGCCCAGGGGGACACTGAAGCTTTCTTT.

The chain has TRBV11-2 and TRBJ1-2, with a tentative D call TRBD1 (5 bases). The CDR3 is 16 residues long. CDR1 and CDR2 from the germline V gene are SGHAT and FQNNGV. The V end lost 5 bases, the J end lost 6 bases, and 22 bases lay between the germline ends. This chain's CDR3 is CASSPNPGRGSDGYTF. For the CDR3, the DNA is TGTGCCAGCAGCCCTAATCCTGGGCGGGGGAGCGATGGCTACACCTTC.

This rearrangement joins TRBV5-1 to TRBJ1-4; D is unresolved. Germline V gene lookup returns CDR1 SGHRS and CDR2 YFSETQ. The V end lost 0 bases, the J end lost 7 bases, and 13 bases lay between the germline ends. The CDR3 extends over 15 amino acids. This chain's CDR3 is CASSLEQVGGEKLFF. The DNA for the CDR3 is TGCGCCAGCAGCTTGGAGCAGGTCGGAGGTGAAAAACTGTTTTTT.

The gene calls are TRBV28 and TRBJ1-1; D possibly corresponds to TRBD1 (5 bases). With 3 bases removed from V and 11 bases from J, the gap between germline ends came to 16 bases. Germline V gene lookup returns CDR1 MDHEN and CDR2 SYDVKM. The CDR3 totals 13 residues. The CDR3 reads CASSLSQGGRAFF. In DNA, the CDR3 is TGTGCCAGCAGTTTGAGCCAGGGAGGGCGCGCTTTCTTT.

This chain connects TRBV6-5 to TRBJ1-5; D is uncertain. Germline V lookup: CDR1 MNHEY, CDR2 SVGAGI. V was shortened by 8 bases and J by 6 bases, with 8 bases between the two germline ends. The CDR3 is 11 amino acids. CDR3 nucleotide sequence: TGTGCCAGCGGAGGAAGTCAGCCCCAGCATTTT. This encodes CASGGSQPQHF.

Only a few counts were recorded for this clone. The chain is built from TRBV7-2 and TRBJ2-2; maybe TRBD1 (5 bases). V was trimmed by 6 bases and J by 6 bases, leaving 8 bases between them. Germline V gives CDR1 SGHTA, CDR2 FQGNSA. The CDR3 is 12 amino acids. The CDR3 DNA reads TGTGCCAGCAGATCAGGGTCCGGGGAGCTGTTTTTT. Translated, it gives CASRSGSGELFF.

V gene TRBV2 combines with J gene TRBJ2-5, with a possible D match to TRBD2 (5 bases). The DNA end favors TRBJ2-7, so the J call may be wrong. CDR3 length: 12 amino acids. From germline, CDR1 is SNHLY and CDR2 FYNNEI. CDR3 coding DNA: TGTGCCAGCAGCCTGGGGAGATACGAGCAGTACTTC. It is translated as CASSLGRYEQYF.

Only one count was recorded for this clone. The chain employs TRBV28 and TRBJ2-1; 8 bases are a match to TRBD2. V lost 6 bases and J lost 7; bases outside the gene matches: 11. The CDR3 is 15 amino acids. Germline V gives CDR1 MDHEN, CDR2 SYDVKM. The CDR3 spells CASRGLGREVNEQFF. The CDR3 DNA sequence: TGTGCCAGCAGGGGACTAGGGCGGGAGGTTAATGAGCAGTTCTTC.

The gene calls are TRBV28 and TRBJ2-2; D is perhaps TRBD1 (6 bases). Germline values: CDR1 MDHEN, CDR2 SYDVKM. V was pared by 1 base and J by 1 base, with 10 bases between. The CDR3 has 16 residues. The CDR3 sequence is CASSLYPGQNTGELFF. In nucleotides, the CDR3 is TGTGCCAGCAGTTTATATCCGGGACAGAACACCGGGGAGCTGTTTTTT.